This TCR beta chain emerged from a study of post-analysis software for immune sequencing data. Prepared TCR beta cDNA libraries contained unique molecular identifiers. TCRdb re-called the PCR reads with MiXCR, one entry per CDR3 protein. This sample has roughly 800,000 distinct CDR3 sequences, with about 32% found just once. Germline lookup yields CDR1 SGHTA and CDR2 FQGNSA. The CDR3 is made up of 13 amino acids. Overall study findings and caveats: About five TRBV segments were more frequent in patients than controls; TRBV5-6, TRBV5-1 and TRBV20-1 belonged to this group.

To note about this clonotype: Its specificity is not known.

The sample taken for sequencing was blood. The TCR was taken from a girl aged 10-17 years with multiple sclerosis. The J gene is TRBJ2-7, the V gene TRBV7-2; no reliable D call. The J call may be mistaken, given a closer DNA end match to TRBJ2-5. The CDR3 is CASSDGFPETQYF. CDR3 DNA sequence: TGTGCCAGCAGCGACGGATTCCCAGAGACCCAGTACTTC.